This T cell receptor (beta chain) was sequenced during a study of cytomegalovirus exposure and HLA in healthy donors. Study findings and constraints: In an earlier analysis, about 87% or about 30%: the productive usage of most TCR beta V segments. In a later analysis, compared with equally common non-associated chains, HLA-associated beta chains were more expanded. Researchers counted roughly 150 TCR beta chains as cytomegalovirus-associated.

About this clone itself: Its antigen is not known.

The V end was cut by 0 bases, the J end by 0 bases, with 8 bases between. Germline assignment: CDR1 ENHRY and CDR2 SYGVKD. The CDR3 totals 15 residues. Primers for the PCR totalled 60 Vbeta and 13 Jbeta. As processed by the authors: Unique TCR beta chains numbered about 72 million in a later analysis, with around 10 million shared. Sequenced by immunoSEQ multiplex PCR; TCRdb stores in-frame clones only, minus some. V, J and clone size reflect that table, while D and trimming were determined from the DNA. The sample shows some 76,000 clones, roughly four fifths of them seen only once. The receptor comes from a male donor in good health and CMV-seropositive. V usage is TRBV10-3 and J usage is TRBJ1-1; no definite D call. Material: PBMCs. CDR3 loop: CAISESQDLNTEAFF. The CDR3, as DNA: TGTGCCATCAGTGAGTCGCAGGATTTGAACACTGAAGCTTTCTTT.